This record looks at one TCR beta chain sequence and its context. The antigen is unknown. The germline V and J ends were trimmed by 0 bases and 4 bases, with 12 bases remaining between them. The germline gives CDR1 LGHNA, CDR2 YSLEER. This CDR3 region has 15 residues. TCRdb re-called the reads through MiXCR, storing one row per CDR3 protein. The profile shows 200,000 to 300,000 distinct CDR3 sequences, approximately 9% of them singletons. The sample belongs to a study of T cell repertoires in cytomegalovirus infection. About the research overall: From public TCR beta signatures came an indication of both CMV infection and matching HLA type. Overall study results and limits: Cumulative frequency of public TCR beta families picked out carriers of CMV plus the relevant HLA. It was HLA-C-restricted CMV-specific TCR beta clonotypes that dominated the response ex vivo.

This receptor was obtained from a human donor in good health (CMV status not recorded). Some clones in this sample may be carry-over from other donors' samples. The chain uses TRBV4-3 and TRBJ2-5; D may be TRBD2 (6 bases). Sequenced: PBMCs. CDR3 sequence reads: CASSQDLEGGETQYF. Written as DNA, the CDR3 is TGCGCCAGCAGCCAAGATCTGGAGGGAGGAGAGACCCAGTACTTC.